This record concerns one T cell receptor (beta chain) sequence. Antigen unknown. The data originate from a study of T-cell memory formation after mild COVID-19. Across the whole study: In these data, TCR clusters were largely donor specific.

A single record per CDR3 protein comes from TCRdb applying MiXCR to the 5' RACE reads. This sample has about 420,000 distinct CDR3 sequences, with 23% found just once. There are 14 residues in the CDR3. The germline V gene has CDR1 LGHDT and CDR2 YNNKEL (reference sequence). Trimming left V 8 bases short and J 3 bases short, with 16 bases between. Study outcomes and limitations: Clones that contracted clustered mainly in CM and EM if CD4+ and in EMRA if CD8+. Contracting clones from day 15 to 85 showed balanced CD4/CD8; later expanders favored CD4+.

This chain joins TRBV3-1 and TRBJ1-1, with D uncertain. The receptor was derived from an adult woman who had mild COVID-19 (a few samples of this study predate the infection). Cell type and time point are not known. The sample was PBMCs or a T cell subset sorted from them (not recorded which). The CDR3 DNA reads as TGTGCCAGCGGGTCAGGACCCGGGTACACTGAAGCTTTCTTT. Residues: CASGSGPGYTEAFF. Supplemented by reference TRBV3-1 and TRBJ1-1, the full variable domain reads DTAVSQTPKYLVTQMGNDKSIKCEQNLGHDTMYWYKQDSKKFLKIMFSYNNKELIINETVPNRFSPKSPDKAHLNLHINSLELGDSAVYFCASGSGPGYTEAFFGQGTRLTVV.